In this sample, the clone carrying this TCR beta chain turned up many times. Per the germline V gene, CDR1 is SGHVS and CDR2 is FQNEAQ. V trimming: 5 bases; J trimming: 4 bases; junction bases outside the gene matches: 6. CDR3 length: 14 residues. TCR beta CDR3 regions were amplified from RNA. HTBI primers drove first-round RT-PCR of the TCR CDR3. Each CDR3 protein gets one entry after TCRdb re-called the multiplex PCR reads with MiXCR. The sample lists hundreds of thousands of distinct CDR3 sequences, 46% seen once, with 6.5% to 9% in the top ten. The data were taken from a study of T cells in Graves' hyperthyroidism and ophthalmopathy.

This sequence originates from a woman younger than 35 with Graves' hyperthyroidism. Sequencing input: peripheral blood or thyroid tissue (not recorded which). V and J are TRBV7-8 and TRBJ2-5, with 8 bases matching TRBD2. This CDR3 is CASSLSREAETQYF. The CDR3 region has the DNA TGTGCCAGCAGCCTGTCGCGGGAGGCAGAGACCCAGTACTTC.